This T cell receptor beta chain was observed in a study of T cells in Graves' hyperthyroidism and ophthalmopathy (dated by TCRdb to the late 2010s). At the level of the whole study: TCR V-J signatures able to tell the groups apart were searched for in a discovery cohort of around 95 patients, of whom 43 had Graves' ophthalmopathy and around 57 had stable Graves' hyperthyroidism. An independent validation cohort of under 20 hyperthyroidism patients and about 15 patients who later progressed to ophthalmopathy tested prospective prediction of ophthalmopathy. The approximately 95 discovery patients were divided at random into training and test sets in a 7:3 ratio. The study also compared thyroid tissue and blood T-cell repertoires from a handful of Graves' hyperthyroidism patients. After blood sampling, hyperthyroidism patients were treated with methimazole at a starting dose of 30 mg daily, and ophthalmopathy patients were treated with high-dose intravenous methylprednisolone. TCR Vbeta CDR3 sequencing of around 130 peripheral blood samples (43 ophthalmopathy, roughly 72 hyperthyroidism and about 17 progressor patients) is reported in the paper.

The study excluded patients with uncontrolled infections, other autoimmune diseases, pregnancy or lactation. Clinical symptoms, serum thyroxine and TRAb, thyroid ultrasound, and orbital computed tomography formed the basis for the diagnoses. Total RNA was extracted using Trizol reagent, and RNA quality was assessed on an Agilent 2100 Bioanalyzer. Summary of the overall study and its limitations: Most expanded thyroid clonotypes (frequency above 0.001) were also detected in blood, suggesting blood repertoires may reflect thyroid immune responses. A model built on a 13 V-J signature distinguished ophthalmopathy from stable hyperthyroidism, reaching roughly 88% sensitivity and around 82% specificity in cross-validation and 80%/75% in testing. During validation, the model predicted progression to ophthalmopathy a median of approximately 6.5 months ahead of onset, with almost 71% sensitivity and 72% to 80% specificity. Sample size was not statistically predetermined, and blinding of investigators to group allocation was not performed.

The TCR beta CDR3 regions were amplified from RNA transcripts. The TCR CDR3 was subjected to a first round of RT-PCR using the HTBI primer set and the Qiagen OneStep RT-PCR kit. Libraries were constructed in a second round of multiplex PCR, after which size selection and purification were carried out. The libraries were sequenced on an Illumina HiSeq2000 using paired-end 100 bp reads. The published analysis was carried out like this. SOAPnuke was used to process the raw data, throwing out any read that contained adapters or uncalled bases, had a mean Phred below 15, or lacked an exact constant-primer or identifier match. COPE v1.2.5 was used to merge high-quality paired reads, and clonotypes were defined as unique nucleotide sequences. MiTCR v1.1 was used to align the clonotypes against IMGT TRBV, TRBD and TRBJ reference segments. The analysis included only V-J combinations with a frequency above 0.0001, which together covered 99.2% of the repertoires. A TCS score was defined as the ratio of F50 (clonal expansion) to E x V (chaos), with BLOSUM62-based TCRdist applied between CDR3 peptides within each V-J. Welch's t-statistics and random forest reduced roughly 530 V-J features to some 14, which were used in a naive Bayes classifier (R e1071). The similarity between thyroid and blood repertoires was quantified using the Morisita-Horn index. In-frame beta chains were kept once TCRdb had trimmed the public reads at Q25 with fastp and called clones with MiXCR. Every entry covers one CDR3 protein and lists the most common genes and DNA from its rows. What appears here as the V and J calls and clone size reflects TCRdb's work, not the paper's. This sample gives roughly 500,000 distinct CDR3 sequences in total; 46% of them show up just once. The ten biggest clones cover about 43% of the sample.

V sheds 4 bases and J sheds 2 bases, leaving 11 bases between their ends. From cysteine to phenylalanine, the CDR3 is 14 amino acids long. The only DNA kept is the CDR3, 42 bases in frame from the first base. The germline V gene (reference sequence) supplies CDR1 SEHNR and CDR2 FQNEAQ. This clonotype is a singleton in its sample. Its specific antigen is unknown. No much larger clone is present one base from it, and per-base qualities are unavailable. On its own, one read is weak support. The chain uses TRBV7-9 and TRBJ2-5, with TRBD2 as a weak D call on 5 bases. This TCR derives from an adult woman with Graves' disease, either hyperthyroidism or ophthalmopathy (not recorded which). Sequencing was performed on peripheral blood or thyroid tissue (not recorded which). CDR3 loop: CASSSDQRQETQYF. The bases are TGTGCCAGCAGCTCGGACCAGCGGCAAGAGACCCAGTACTTC.